These 27 T cell receptor beta chains were sequenced from one sample in a study of shared clonotypes between healthy human individuals. Method: immunoSEQ multiplex PCR; TCRdb's copy keeps in-frame clones and lacks some. The data show 2 million or so clones, about 95% seen once. Naive CD8 cells lacked CD45RO and underwent positive selection for CCR7, leaving out terminally differentiated effector memory CD45RA+ cells. The sequenced sample consisted of naive CD8+ T cells sorted from blood. These receptors were taken from a man aged 18 to 35 in good health.

The chain uses TRBV4-2 and TRBJ2-7; TRBD1 might be the D (6 bases). The ends were cut back, 4 bases at V and 2 bases at J, with 15 bases in the middle. Germline V lookup: CDR1 LGHNA, CDR2 YNFKEQ. There are 15 residues in the CDR3. CDR3 loop: CASSPLQGSPYEQYF. The CDR3 DNA follows: TGTGCCAGCAGCCCCCTCCAGGGGTCCCCCTACGAGCAGTACTTC.

In its sample, this clone was seen once. The chain combines TRBV4-1 with TRBJ2-7; D is unclear. Germline V gene sequence: CDR1 MGHRA, CDR2 YSYEKL. CDR3 length: 14 amino acids. Trimming took off 1 base at V and 0 bases at J, with 7 bases between the two ends. The CDR3 protein is CASSQVVLSYEQYF. CDR3 DNA: TGCGCCAGCAGCCAAGTTGTCCTCTCCTACGAGCAGTACTTC.

The chain recombines TRBV28 with TRBJ2-7; D might be TRBD1 (6 bases). This CDR3 is built from 14 residues. Trimming shortened V by 6 bases and J by 2 bases, and 14 bases separated the two germline ends. Per germline, CDR1 MDHEN and CDR2 SYDVKM. The CDR3 region is CASSITGTTYEQYF. The CDR3 DNA follows: TGTGCCAGCAGCATTACAGGGACGACCTACGAGCAGTACTTC.

This chain joins TRBV7-9 and TRBJ2-5; TRBD1 matches at 8 bases. The CDR3 spans 14 residues. The J segment lost 5 bases and the V segment lost 3 bases, leaving 5 bases of the junction unmatched. From germline, CDR1 is SEHNR and CDR2 FQNEAQ (reference sequence). The CDR3 nucleotides are TGTGCCAGCAGCTTGACAGGGGAGGAGGAGACCCAGTACTTC. Amino acid sequence: CASSLTGEEETQYF.

J is TRBJ2-1 and V is TRBV7-2, with TRBD1 identical over 8 bases. The germline CDR1 and CDR2 sequences are SGHTA and FQGNSA. This CDR3 comprises 16 residues. V lost 1 base to trimming and J lost 5 bases; unmatched junction nucleotides: 7. The DNA of the CDR3 is TGTGCCAGCAGCTTAGTTGCAGGGGGCGTAAACAATGAGCAGTTCTTC. Amino acids: CASSLVAGGVNNEQFF.

The chain links TRBV15 to TRBJ2-3; D is ambiguous. CDR3 length: 13 residues. The V end was cut by 4 bases, the J end by 2 bases, with 7 bases between. CDR1 and CDR2 from the germline V gene are LNHNV and YYDKDF (reference sequence). The CDR3 loop is CATSNVYTDTQYF. CDR3 coding DNA: TGTGCCACCAGCAATGTCTACACAGATACGCAGTATTTT.

This clone was seen a single time. This chain uses TRBV9 with TRBJ2-5, with 12 bases that match TRBD1. This CDR3 region has 14 residues. Germline-derived CDR1 and CDR2 are SGDLS and YYNGEE. J was trimmed by 4 bases and V by 3 bases; bases with no gene match: 1. CDR3 DNA: TGTGCCAGCAGCGGGGGACAGGGGGCAGAGACCCAGTACTTC. Its protein is CASSGGQGAETQYF.

The CDR3 region has the DNA TGTGCCAGCAGCGTAACGGGAGGCCCGACCTACGAGCAGTACTTC. Encoded protein: CASSVTGGPTYEQYF. The gene calls are TRBV9 and TRBJ2-7; TRBD2 aligns across 7 bases. V was pared by 1 base and J by 2 bases, with 6 bases of the junction left unmatched. CDR3 size: 15 residues. Germline CDR1 and CDR2: SGDLS and YYNGEE. The full variable domain, its missing parts supplied by reference TRBV9 and TRBJ2-7, is DSGVTQTPKHLITATGQRVTLRCSPRSGDLSVYWYQQSLDQGLQFLIQYYNGEERAKGNILERFSAQQFPDLHSELNLSSLELGDSALYFCASSVTGGPTYEQYFGPGTRLTVT.

This chain joins TRBV7-6 and TRBJ2-1; TRBD2 matches 9 bases. Germline V CDR1 and CDR2: SGHVS, FNYEAQ. With V trimmed by 5 bases and J by 7 bases, 12 bases remained unmatched. This CDR3 contains 16 residues. In nucleotides, the CDR3 is TGTGCCAGCAGCCCTATGAAAGCGGGGGGCCTTAATGAGCAGTTCTTC. Amino acid sequence: CASSPMKAGGLNEQFF.

Points on this clone: An end of the junction differs from the germline gene, which may be a read error. The gene calls are TRBV30 and TRBJ2-2; D may correspond to TRBD1 or TRBD2 (5 bases each). CDR3 length equals 12 residues. The germline gives CDR1 GTSNPN, CDR2 SVGIG (reference sequence). This chain's CDR3 is CAWSGGTEELFF. CDR3 bases: TGTGCCTGGAGTGGGGGGACCGAGGAGCTGTTTTTT. Full variable domain (rest looked up from reference TRBV30 and TRBJ2-2): SQTIHQWPATLVQPVGSPLSLECTVEGTSNPNLYWYRQAAGRGLQLLFYSVGIGQISSEVPQNLSASRPQDRQFILSSKKLLLSDSGFYLCAWSGGTEELFFGEGSRLTVL.

CDR3 loop: CASSIVLSSGGLYNEQFF. The CDR3 coding sequence is TGTGCCAGTAGTATAGTCCTTTCTTCGGGGGGGCTCTACAATGAGCAGTTCTTC. The chain employs TRBV19 and TRBJ2-1, with 8 bases lining up with TRBD2. The germline gives CDR1 LNHDA, CDR2 SQIVND (reference sequence). The CDR3 is 18 amino acids. Losses at the gene ends were 1 base for V and 3 bases for J; bases not matched to a gene: 11.

Regarding this clone: Within the sample, other DNA sequences also encode this same CDR3. This sequence joins TRBV6-5 and TRBJ2-1, with a tentative D call TRBD2 (5 bases). V gave up 2 bases and J gave up 1 base, with 6 bases separating them. The V gene's germline CDR1 is MNHEY and CDR2 SVGAGI. CDR3 length: 14 amino acids. The CDR3 region has the DNA TGTGCCAGCAGTTACAGGGAGTCCTACAATGAGCAGTTCTTC. It encodes CASSYRESYNEQFF.

As to this clone: Other DNA sequences from this sample encode an identical CDR3 as well. The rearrangement links TRBV7-9 to TRBJ2-7, with D uncertain. V dropped 5 bases and J dropped 0 bases, with 8 bases sitting between them. CDR1 is SEHNR and CDR2 is FQNEAQ in the germline V gene (reference sequence). This CDR3 contains 13 residues. Written as DNA, the CDR3 is TGTGCCAGCAGCCCGGAAAACTCCTACGAGCAGTACTTC. It encodes CASSPENSYEQYF.

The CDR3 region is CASSPGPGYGYTF. CDR3 nucleotide sequence: TGTGCCAGCAGTCCGGGACCGGGCTATGGCTACACCTTC. This chain connects TRBV27 to TRBJ1-2; tentative D call: TRBD1 (5 bases). The CDR3 consists of 13 residues. V lost 5 bases to trimming and J lost 4 bases, with 11 bases between them. Germline V CDR1 and CDR2: MNHEY, SMNVEV (reference sequence).

This sequence joins TRBV7-6 and TRBJ2-5; TRBD2 matches 9 bases. With V trimmed by 5 bases and J by 3 bases, 13 bases remained unmatched. This CDR3 is 17 amino acids long. In germline, CDR1 is SGHVS, CDR2 FNYEAQ. DNA of the CDR3: TGTGCCAGCAGCCTCAGTCCGCGACTAGCGGAGGAAGAGACCCAGTACTTC. This encodes CASSLSPRLAEEETQYF.

About this clone itself: Other nucleotide sequences from this sample produce the same CDR3. The J gene is TRBJ2-5, the V gene TRBV15; D gene unclear. This CDR3 has 12 amino acids. V was pared by 9 bases and J by 4 bases, with 12 bases between. The germline gives CDR1 LNHNV, CDR2 YYDKDF (reference sequence). The CDR3 here is CATAKTGETQYF. The DNA of the CDR3 is TGTGCCACTGCCAAGACGGGAGAGACCCAGTACTTC. Full variable domain (rest looked up from reference TRBV15 and TRBJ2-5): DAMVIQNPRYQVTQFGKPVTLSCSQTLNHNVMYWYQQKSSQAPKLLFHYYDKDFNNEADTPDNFQSRRPNTSFCFLDIRSPGLGDTAMYLCATAKTGETQYFGPGTRLLVL.

The V and J genes are TRBV4-1 and TRBJ2-3; a weak D match, TRBD2 (6 bases). Germline V gives CDR1 MGHRA, CDR2 YSYEKL. CDR3 length equals 15 residues. V dropped 1 base and J dropped 6 bases, with 14 bases sitting between them. DNA for the CDR3: TGCGCCAGCAGCCAAGTGGAACTAGCTGGGGATACGCAGTATTTT. This codes for CASSQVELAGDTQYF.

V and J are TRBV29-1 and TRBJ2-7; TRBD2 matches 15 bases. Looked up from germline, CDR1 is SQVTM and CDR2 is ANQGSEA. The V segment lost 1 base and the J segment 0 bases; nucleotides outside the gene matches: 19. The CDR3 consists of 22 residues. The CDR3 region has the DNA TGCAGCGTTGAAGGACTATGGACAGGGACTAGCGGGGGGCTTGTGAGCTCCTACGAGCAGTACTTC. Protein product: CSVEGLWTGTSGGLVSSYEQYF.

This clone was found once. This sequence joins TRBV9 and TRBJ1-2; a possible D gene is TRBD1 (5 bases). Trimming removed 0 bases from V and 5 bases from J, with 20 bases in between. Germline-derived CDR1 and CDR2 are SGDLS and YYNGEE. The CDR3 covers 17 residues. CDR3 nucleotides: TGTGCCAGCAGCGTAGGGGGAACAGGCCTTGACGGGTATGGCTACACCTTC. Protein sequence: CASSVGGTGLDGYGYTF.

Regarding this clone: Other DNA sequences in the sample encode the same CDR3. V is TRBV5-1 and J is TRBJ2-7; TRBD1 matches at 8 bases. J gave up 2 bases and V 5 bases, and 6 bases lay outside the gene matches. CDR1 is SGHRS, CDR2 YFSETQ, per germline. The CDR3 consists of 14 residues. CDR3 sequence (DNA): TGCGCCAGCAGTGCCGGGACAGGTCCCTACGAGCAGTACTTC. This codes for CASSAGTGPYEQYF.

The V and J genes are TRBV13 and TRBJ2-3, with no clear D. With 2 bases removed from V and 3 bases from J, the gap between germline ends came to 12 bases. CDR3 length: 15 amino acids. Germline V CDR1 and CDR2: PRHDT, FYEKMQ (reference sequence). The CDR3 here is CASSLSAWRTDTQYF. CDR3 nucleotide sequence: TGTGCCAGCAGCTTAAGTGCGTGGAGAACAGATACGCAGTATTTT.

The J gene is TRBJ1-6, the V gene TRBV6-1; TRBD1 aligns across 7 bases. This CDR3 contains 18 residues. Germline V gives CDR1 MNHNS, CDR2 SASEGT. After removal of 2 bases from V and 0 bases from J, the junction contained 7 bases not matched to a gene. As DNA, the CDR3 is TGTGCCAGCAGTGAAAGCGAGGGGGCTAGCTCCTATAATTCACCCCTCCACTTT. This codes for CASSESEGASSYNSPLHF.

CDR3 region: CASSYEASGRTDTQYF. CDR3 in DNA: TGTGCCAGCAGTTACGAAGCCAGCGGACGCACAGATACGCAGTATTTT. J is TRBJ2-3 and V is TRBV6-5, with a tentative D call TRBD2 (5 bases). Trimming shortened V by 2 bases and J by 1 base, and 13 bases separated the two germline ends. The CDR3 loop spans 16 amino acids. Germline CDR1 reads MNHEY; CDR2 reads SVGAGI.

This clone was seen only once. The chain joins TRBV19 to TRBJ2-7, with 11 bases that match TRBD1. The CDR3 has 15 residues. The V segment lost 3 bases and the J segment 7 bases; nucleotides outside the gene matches: 8. Germline V gene lookup returns CDR1 LNHDA and CDR2 SQIVND (reference sequence). CDR3 sequence: CASSIREDRGREQYF. The CDR3 coding sequence is TGTGCCAGTAGTATCCGAGAGGACAGGGGGCGTGAGCAGTACTTC.

This sequence joins TRBV4-3 and TRBJ2-3; tentatively, D is TRBD2 (5 bases). With 0 bases removed from V and 0 bases from J, the gap between germline ends came to 13 bases. This CDR3 has 17 amino acids. Germline values: CDR1 LGHNA, CDR2 YSLEER. CDR3 nucleotides: TGCGCCAGCAGCCAAGATGGGTGGGAGTCTAGCACAGATACGCAGTATTTT. The encoded protein is CASSQDGWESSTDTQYF.

This clone was seen only once. The CDR3 DNA sequence: TGTGCCAGCAGCTTAGTGTTTGGGCCAGGTGATCGCCAAGAGACCCAGTACTTC. Protein sequence: CASSLVFGPGDRQETQYF. The chain carries TRBV7-9 and TRBJ2-5; D remains ambiguous. V was pared by 1 base and J by 1 base, with 19 bases between. This CDR3 has 18 amino acids. Germline V gives CDR1 SEHNR, CDR2 FQNEAQ (reference sequence).

A remark on this clone: Other DNA sequences in the sample encode the same CDR3. The chain carries TRBV7-9 and TRBJ2-7; 9 bases are a match to TRBD1. The length of the CDR3 is 14 residues. Trimming at V came to 2 bases and at J to 3 bases, leaving 2 bases not matched to a gene. Germline CDR1 is SEHNR and CDR2 is FQNEAQ (reference sequence). CDR3 region: CASSLWDRVYEQYF. The CDR3 DNA sequence: TGTGCCAGCAGCTTATGGGACAGGGTCTACGAGCAGTACTTC.